These 15 T cell receptor beta chains came from one sample sequenced in a study of blood T cell repertoires in COVID-19. The protocol was immunoSEQ multiplex PCR, while the TCRdb copy is restricted to in-frame clones and leaves out a portion. Seen here are about 73,000 clones, roughly 88% observed once, and the top ten hold about 2.5%. The sequenced sample was peripheral blood. The source of these receptors is a man aged 80 or over with active or convalescent COVID-19.

V is TRBV6-5 and J is TRBJ2-7, with 11 bases aligning to TRBD1. V lost 1 base and J lost 6; bases outside the gene matches: 5. CDR3 size: 15 residues. CDR1 and CDR2 from the germline V gene are MNHEY and SVGAGI. The CDR3 is CASSYYGTGGREQYF. CDR3 nucleotide sequence: TGTGCCAGCAGTTACTATGGGACAGGGGGACGCGAGCAGTACTTC.

The chain couples TRBV3-1 (or the pseudogene TRBV3-2) to TRBJ2-7; the D gene is possibly TRBD1 (5 bases). Looked up from germline, CDR1 is LGHDT and CDR2 is YNNKEL (reference sequence). V lost 2 bases to trimming and J lost 3 bases, with 5 bases between them. The length of the CDR3 is 12 residues. The CDR3 reads CASSQTGYEQYF. In DNA, the CDR3 is TGTGCCAGCAGCCAAACAGGCTACGAGCAGTACTTC.

J is TRBJ1-4 and V is TRBV25-1; 11 bases map to TRBD1. In germline, CDR1 is MGHDK, CDR2 SYGVNS. V lost 5 bases and J lost 7; bases outside the gene matches: 3. The CDR3 length is 14 residues. CDR3 in amino acids: CASSWTGGGEKLFF. Here the CDR3 DNA reads TGTGCCAGCAGTTGGACAGGGGGCGGTGAAAAACTGTTTTTT.

V gene TRBV6-6 combines with J gene TRBJ1-2, with 10 positions matching TRBD1. This CDR3 spans 16 amino acids. The V segment lost 2 bases and the J segment 3 bases; nucleotides outside the gene matches: 6. From germline, CDR1 is MNHNY and CDR2 SVGAGI (reference sequence). The CDR3 DNA is TGTGCCAGCAGTTACGCCTCCGGGACAGGGGACTATGGCTACACCTTC. Protein sequence: CASSYASGTGDYGYTF.

The V call is TRBV27, the J call TRBJ2-7; 14 bases match TRBD2. Germline assignment: CDR1 MNHEY and CDR2 SMNVEV (reference sequence). The CDR3 loop spans 18 amino acids. After removal of 5 bases from V and 4 bases from J, the junction contained 13 bases not matched to a gene. The DNA of the CDR3 is TGTGCCAGCAGTCCCCGTAGGACTAGCGGGGGGATAAGATACGAGCAGTACTTC. Amino acid sequence: CASSPRRTSGGIRYEQYF.

This chain links TRBV27 with TRBJ2-5, with D possibly matching TRBD1 (6 bases). The length of the CDR3 is 15 residues. Trimming removed 5 bases from V and 5 bases from J, with 18 bases in between. Germline CDR1 is MNHEY and CDR2 is SMNVEV (reference sequence). CDR3 sequence (DNA): TGTGCCAGCAGTACAGGGACAACCCAGAGGGAGACCCAGTACTTC. This sequence encodes CASSTGTTQRETQYF.

The gene calls are TRBV7-6 and TRBJ2-7, with D possibly matching TRBD2 (5 bases). The ends were cut back, 0 bases at V and 2 bases at J, with 11 bases in the middle. The CDR3 contains 15 residues. Per the germline V gene, CDR1 is SGHVS and CDR2 is FNYEAQ. The CDR3 DNA is TGTGCCAGCAGCTTAGCGCCAACGGGGACCTACGAGCAGTACTTC. Translated, it gives CASSLAPTGTYEQYF.

The chain carries TRBV6-5 and TRBJ1-3; a weak D match, TRBD1 (5 bases). Germline values: CDR1 MNHEY, CDR2 SVGAGI. The CDR3 has 15 residues. Trimming took off 5 bases at V and 2 bases at J, with 13 bases between the two ends. CDR3 region: CASSPDRKAGNTIYF. CDR3 DNA: TGTGCCAGCAGTCCTGACAGAAAGGCTGGAAACACCATATATTTT.

The chain uses TRBV5-1 and TRBJ2-2, with D maybe TRBD1 (6 bases). Germline loops: CDR1 SGHRS, CDR2 YFSETQ. The CDR3 is 15 amino acids. Deletions cut 0 bases from V and 4 bases from J, with 10 bases between. This CDR3 reads CASSLGQGTTGELFF. The CDR3 coding sequence is TGCGCCAGCAGCTTGGGGCAGGGGACCACCGGGGAGCTGTTTTTT.

The chain has TRBV12-3 or TRBV12-4 and TRBJ1-6, with unresolved D. This CDR3 contains 13 residues. The V gene lost 3 bases and the J gene lost 7 bases, with 7 bases spanning the gap. The CDR3 nucleotides read TGTGCCAGCAGTTTGCGGGCAAATTCACCCCTCCACTTT. Translated: CASSLRANSPLHF.

This chain joins TRBV6-5 and TRBJ2-6, with D unresolved. Trimming removed 2 bases from V and 2 bases from J, with 7 bases in between. CDR1 is MNHEY, CDR2 SVGAGI, per germline. CDR3 size: 15 residues. The chain's CDR3 is CASSYRSPGANVLTF. CDR3 nucleotides: TGTGCCAGCAGTTACCGGTCTCCTGGGGCCAACGTCCTGACTTTC.

The rearrangement joins TRBV3-1 (or the pseudogene TRBV3-2) to TRBJ1-2; D remains ambiguous. V was clipped by 3 bases and J by 0 bases, with 11 bases between them. The CDR3 loop spans 15 amino acids. Germline loops: CDR1 LGHDT, CDR2 YNNKEL (reference sequence). The CDR3 region is CASSHPREANYGYTF. The CDR3 region has the DNA TGTGCCAGCAGCCACCCGCGAGAAGCTAACTATGGCTACACCTTC.

V usage is TRBV7-9 and J usage is TRBJ1-4; D gene ambiguous. CDR3 length equals 15 residues. V lost 1 base, J lost 0 bases, and 6 bases lay in between. CDR1 and CDR2 from the germline V gene are SEHNR and FQNEAQ (reference sequence). The CDR3 DNA sequence: TGTGCCAGCAGCTTAGACAGAGCAACTAATGAAAAACTGTTTTTT. Translated, it gives CASSLDRATNEKLFF.

This clone was counted once. The V and J genes are TRBV28 and TRBJ1-2, with D maybe TRBD1 (6 bases). The germline V gene has CDR1 MDHEN and CDR2 SYDVKM. With 7 bases removed from V and 3 bases from J, the gap between germline ends came to 18 bases. This CDR3 is built from 15 residues. The CDR3 here is CASTTLQGSDYGYTF. For the CDR3, the DNA is TGTGCCAGCACCACACTCCAGGGGAGTGACTATGGCTACACCTTC.

This clone was seen only once. This sequence joins TRBV18 and TRBJ2-3; 7 nucleotides line up with TRBD1. CDR3 length: 16 residues. CDR1 and CDR2 (germline): KGHSH, LQKENI. Trimming cost V 5 bases and J 0 bases; bases outside gene matches: 8. The DNA for the CDR3 is TGTGCCAGCTCAGCACAGGGGTCGCTGAGCACAGATACGCAGTATTTT. The encoded protein is CASSAQGSLSTDTQYF.